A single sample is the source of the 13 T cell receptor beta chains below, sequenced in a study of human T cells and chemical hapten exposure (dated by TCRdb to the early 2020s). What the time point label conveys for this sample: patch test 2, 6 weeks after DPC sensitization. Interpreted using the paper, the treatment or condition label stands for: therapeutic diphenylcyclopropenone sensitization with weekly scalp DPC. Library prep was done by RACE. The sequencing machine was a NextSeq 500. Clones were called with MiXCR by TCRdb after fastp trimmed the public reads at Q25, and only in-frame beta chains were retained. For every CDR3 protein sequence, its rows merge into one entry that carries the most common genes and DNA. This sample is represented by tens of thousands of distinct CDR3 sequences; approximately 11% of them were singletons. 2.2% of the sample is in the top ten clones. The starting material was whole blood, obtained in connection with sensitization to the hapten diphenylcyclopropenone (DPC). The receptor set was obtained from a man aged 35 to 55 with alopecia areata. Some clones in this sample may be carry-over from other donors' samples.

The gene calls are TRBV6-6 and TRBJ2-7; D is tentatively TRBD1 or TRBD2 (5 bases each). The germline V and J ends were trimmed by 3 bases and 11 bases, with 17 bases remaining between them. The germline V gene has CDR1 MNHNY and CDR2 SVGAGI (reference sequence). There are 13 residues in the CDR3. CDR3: CASSYTGTGWEYV. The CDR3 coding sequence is TGTGCCAGCAGTTATACGGGGACGGGATGGGAGTACGTC.

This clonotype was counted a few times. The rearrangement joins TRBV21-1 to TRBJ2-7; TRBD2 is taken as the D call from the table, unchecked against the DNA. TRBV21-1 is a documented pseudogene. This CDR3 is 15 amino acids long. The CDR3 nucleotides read TGTGCCAGCAGCAAAGTAACAGCGGAGACCTACGAGCAGTACGTC. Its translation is CASSKVTAETYEQYV.

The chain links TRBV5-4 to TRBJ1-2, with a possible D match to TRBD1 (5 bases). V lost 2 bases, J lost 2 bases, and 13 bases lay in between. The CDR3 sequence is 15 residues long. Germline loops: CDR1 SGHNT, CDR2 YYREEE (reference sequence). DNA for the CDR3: TGTGCCAGCAGCTTACCTGGGACGGGGAACTATGGCTACACCTTC. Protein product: CASSLPGTGNYGYTF.

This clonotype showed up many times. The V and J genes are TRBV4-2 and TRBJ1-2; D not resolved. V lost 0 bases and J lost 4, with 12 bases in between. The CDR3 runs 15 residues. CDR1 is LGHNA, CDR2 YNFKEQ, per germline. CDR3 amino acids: CASSQDYGDGYGYTF. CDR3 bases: TGTGCCAGCAGCCAAGACTACGGGGATGGCTATGGCTACACCTTC.

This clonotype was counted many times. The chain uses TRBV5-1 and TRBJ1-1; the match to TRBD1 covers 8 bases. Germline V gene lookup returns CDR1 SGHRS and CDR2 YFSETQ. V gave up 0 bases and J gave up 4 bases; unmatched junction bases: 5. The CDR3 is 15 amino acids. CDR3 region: CASSLDTGGGTEAFF. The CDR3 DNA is TGCGCCAGCAGCTTGGATACAGGGGGGGGCACTGAAGCTTTCTTT.

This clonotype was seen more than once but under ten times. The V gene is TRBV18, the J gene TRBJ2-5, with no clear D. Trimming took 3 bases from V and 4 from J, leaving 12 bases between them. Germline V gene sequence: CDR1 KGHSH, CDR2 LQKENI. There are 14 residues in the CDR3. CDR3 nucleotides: TGTGCCAGCTCACCCGCAGTCTCGGTAGAGACCCAGTACTTC. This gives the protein CASSPAVSVETQYF.

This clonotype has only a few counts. As DNA, the CDR3 is TGTGCCAGCCGATACCGGGACAGCTTACCCCCTACTAACTATGGCTACACCTTC. Protein sequence: CASRYRDSLPPTNYGYTF. The chain employs TRBV6-1 and TRBJ1-2, with 7 bases identical to TRBD1. The germline V gene encodes CDR1 MNHNS and CDR2 SASEGT. The J segment lost 0 bases and the V segment lost 8 bases, leaving 18 bases of the junction unmatched. The CDR3 runs 18 residues.

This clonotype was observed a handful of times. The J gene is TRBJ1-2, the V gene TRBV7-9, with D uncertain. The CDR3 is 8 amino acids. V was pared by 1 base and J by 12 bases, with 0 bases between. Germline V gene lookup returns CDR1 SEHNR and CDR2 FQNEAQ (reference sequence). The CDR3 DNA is TGTGCCAGCAGCTTAGACACCTTC. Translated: CASSLDTF.

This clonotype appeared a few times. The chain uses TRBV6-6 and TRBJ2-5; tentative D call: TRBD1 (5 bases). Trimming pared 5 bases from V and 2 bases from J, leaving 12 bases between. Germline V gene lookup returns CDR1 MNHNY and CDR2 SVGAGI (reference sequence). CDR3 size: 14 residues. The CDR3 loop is CASSHLGRQETQYF. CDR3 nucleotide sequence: TGTGCCAGCAGTCACCTGGGGCGGCAAGAGACCCAGTACTTC.

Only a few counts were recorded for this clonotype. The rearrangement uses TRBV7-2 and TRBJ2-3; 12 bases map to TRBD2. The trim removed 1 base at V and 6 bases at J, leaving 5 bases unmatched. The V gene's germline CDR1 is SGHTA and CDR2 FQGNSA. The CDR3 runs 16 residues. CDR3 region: CASSLGLAGARDTQYF. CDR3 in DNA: TGTGCCAGCAGCTTAGGACTAGCGGGAGCTCGGGATACGCAGTATTTT.

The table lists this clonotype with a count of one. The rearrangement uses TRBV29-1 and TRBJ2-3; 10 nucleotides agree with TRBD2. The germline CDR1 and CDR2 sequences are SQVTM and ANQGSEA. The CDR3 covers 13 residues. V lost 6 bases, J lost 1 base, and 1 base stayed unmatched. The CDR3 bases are TGCAGCGTGGGGACTAGCGGCACAGATACGCAGTATTTT. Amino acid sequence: CSVGTSGTDTQYF.

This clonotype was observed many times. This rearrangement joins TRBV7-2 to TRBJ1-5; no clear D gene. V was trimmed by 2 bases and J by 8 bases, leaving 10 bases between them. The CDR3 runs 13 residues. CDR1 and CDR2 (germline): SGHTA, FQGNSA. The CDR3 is CASSLQDPKPQHF. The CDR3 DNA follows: TGTGCCAGCAGCTTACAGGACCCTAAGCCCCAGCATTTT.

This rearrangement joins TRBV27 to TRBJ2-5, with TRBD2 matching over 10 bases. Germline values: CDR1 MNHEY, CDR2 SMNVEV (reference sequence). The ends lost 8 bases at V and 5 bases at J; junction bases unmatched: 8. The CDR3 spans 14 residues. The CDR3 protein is CASHLAGDDETQYF. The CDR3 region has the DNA TGTGCCAGCCATCTAGCGGGAGACGATGAGACCCAGTACTTC.